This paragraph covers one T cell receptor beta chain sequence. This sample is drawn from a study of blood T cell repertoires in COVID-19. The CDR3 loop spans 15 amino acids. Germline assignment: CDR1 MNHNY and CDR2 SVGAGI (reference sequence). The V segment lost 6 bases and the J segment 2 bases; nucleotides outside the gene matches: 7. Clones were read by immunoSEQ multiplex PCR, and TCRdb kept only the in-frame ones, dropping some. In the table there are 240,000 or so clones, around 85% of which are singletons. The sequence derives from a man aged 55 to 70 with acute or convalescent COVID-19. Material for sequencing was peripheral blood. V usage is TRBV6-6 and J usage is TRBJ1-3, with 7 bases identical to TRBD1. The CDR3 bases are TGTGCCAGCAGAGACAGGGTTTTGGCTGGAAACACCATATATTTT. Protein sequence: CASRDRVLAGNTIYF.